Shown below are 8 T cell receptor beta chains from a single sample sequenced in a study of CD8 T cells in Susac syndrome. Reverse transcription of about 0.45 to 1 ug RNA was performed with random hexamers. TCRdb reprocessed the immunoSEQ multiplex PCR reads with MiXCR, giving one entry per CDR3 protein. The sample gives about 190,000 distinct CDR3 sequences, roughly 94% of which show up once; 0.15% to 0.2% is in the top ten. The specimen was CD8+ T cells from PBMCs. These receptors all stem from a human donor with Susac syndrome.

This rearrangement joins TRBV5-6 to TRBJ2-2; D is unclear. The CDR3 contains 12 residues. Germline V lookup: CDR1 SGHDT, CDR2 YYEEEE. The V gene lost 3 bases and the J gene lost 6 bases, with 6 bases spanning the gap. The CDR3 reads CASSYAPGELFF. The CDR3 DNA reads TGTGCCAGCAGCTACGCTCCCGGGGAGCTGTTTTTT.

J is TRBJ1-2 and V is TRBV4-1, with unresolved D. The V end was cut by 0 bases, the J end by 2 bases, with 16 bases between. There are 17 residues in the CDR3. From germline, CDR1 is MGHRA and CDR2 YSYEKL. The CDR3 DNA reads TGCGCCAGCAGCCAAGATCCCCGTCCAGAAAGGAACTATGGCTACACCTTC. Its translation is CASSQDPRPERNYGYTF.

The chain uses TRBV12-3 or TRBV12-4 and TRBJ2-1, with D uncertain. This CDR3 comprises 11 residues. V lost 5 bases, J lost 7 bases, and 6 bases lay in between. The CDR3 DNA follows: TGTGCCAGCAGTCGCCGAAATGAGCAGTTCTTC. This encodes CASSRRNEQFF.

The chain recombines TRBV7-8 with TRBJ2-7; 8 bases are shared with TRBD1. Trimming cost V 5 bases and J 4 bases; bases outside gene matches: 4. Germline CDR1 reads SGHVS; CDR2 reads FQNEAQ. The CDR3 runs to 13 residues. The CDR3 coding sequence is TGTGCCAGCAGCCCGGGACAGGAATACGAGCAGTACTTC. Amino acids: CASSPGQEYEQYF.

This chain uses TRBV7-9 with TRBJ2-7; D is unclear. The CDR3 has 15 amino acids. Trimming removed 2 bases at V and 0 bases at J, with 11 bases between. Germline lookup yields CDR1 SEHNR and CDR2 FQNEAQ (reference sequence). CDR3 in DNA: TGTGCCAGCAGCTTACCCTCGGACGGCTCCTACGAGCAGTACTTC. It encodes CASSLPSDGSYEQYF.

This sequence joins TRBV5-8 and TRBJ2-1; 8 positions match TRBD2. Germline loops: CDR1 SGHTS, CDR2 YDEGEE. Trimming cost V 7 bases and J 6 bases; bases outside gene matches: 0. CDR3 length equals 11 residues. The CDR3 reads CASRGGNEQFF. The CDR3 coding sequence is TGTGCCAGCCGGGGGGGCAATGAGCAGTTCTTC.

The chain couples TRBV4-2 to TRBJ1-6; TRBD1 aligns across 11 bases. Trimming cost V 0 bases and J 0 bases; bases outside gene matches: 7. CDR1 and CDR2 from the germline V gene are LGHNA and YNFKEQ. This CDR3 is built from 20 residues. The CDR3 DNA sequence: TGTGCCAGCAGCCAAGAATTCGGGACAGGGGGGAGCTCCTATAATTCACCCCTCCACTTT. It translates to CASSQEFGTGGSSYNSPLHF.

The J gene is TRBJ2-3, the V gene TRBV9; no definite D call. The CDR3 runs 17 residues. Germline CDR1 SGDLS, CDR2 YYNGEE. The germline V and J ends were trimmed by 0 bases and 3 bases, with 17 bases remaining between them. The CDR3 DNA follows: TGTGCCAGCAGCGTAGCTACTTGGATCGGGCCAACAGATACGCAGTATTTT. It is translated as CASSVATWIGPTDTQYF.